Below, 22 T cell receptor beta chains from the same sample are listed, as sequenced in a study of cytomegalovirus exposure and HLA in healthy donors. The PCR made use of 60 Vbeta and 13 Jbeta primers. Sequencing used immunoSEQ multiplex PCR; TCRdb keeps in-frame clones, though not all of them. The sample carries about 140,000 clones, roughly 77% recorded once. The sequencing input was PBMCs. The receptor set was obtained from a man aged 25 to 40 in good health and CMV-seronegative.

This chain links TRBV2 with TRBJ1-6; tentative D call: TRBD1 (6 bases). V was shortened by 7 bases and J by 7 bases, with 14 bases between the two germline ends. The CDR3 is 14 amino acids. Looked up from germline, CDR1 is SNHLY and CDR2 is FYNNEI. CDR3 sequence (DNA): TGTGCCAGCAAGCTCCAGGGGAGCAATTCACCCCTCCACTTT. Its protein product is CASKLQGSNSPLHF. Full variable domain (remainder filled in from reference TRBV2 and TRBJ1-6): EPEVTQTPSHQVTQMGQEVILRCVPISNHLYFYWYRQILGQKVEFLVSFYNNEISEKSEIFDDQFSVERPDGSNFTLKIRSTKLEDSAMYFCASKLQGSNSPLHFGNGTRLTVT.

This sequence joins TRBV4-1 and TRBJ2-3; D uncertain. Germline CDR1 MGHRA, CDR2 YSYEKL. With 1 base removed from V and 0 bases from J, the gap between germline ends came to 8 bases. The CDR3 is 15 amino acids. CDR3 in DNA: TGCGCCAGCAGCCAAGCGGGTTACAGCACAGATACGCAGTATTTT. This codes for CASSQAGYSTDTQYF.

The J gene is TRBJ1-4, the V gene TRBV2, with D tentatively TRBD1 (6 bases). V lost 6 bases, J lost 8 bases, and 16 bases lay in between. Germline values: CDR1 SNHLY, CDR2 FYNNEI. The CDR3 runs 14 residues. CDR3 nucleotide sequence: TGTGCCAGCAGGGAGAGGGGGACGGAGGAAAAACTGTTTTTT. It translates to CASRERGTEEKLFF.

The chain is built from TRBV7-6 and TRBJ1-3; a weak D match, TRBD1 (5 bases). V was pared by 6 bases and J by 0 bases, with 12 bases between. The CDR3 consists of 15 residues. Per the germline V gene, CDR1 is SGHVS and CDR2 is FNYEAQ. CDR3 residues: CASSLRVDSGNTIYF. The DNA for the CDR3 is TGTGCCAGCAGTCTCAGGGTGGACTCTGGAAACACCATATATTTT. Filled out from reference TRBV7-6 and TRBJ1-3, the complete variable domain reads GAGVSQSPRYKVTKRGQDVALRCDPISGHVSLYWYRQALGQGPEFLTYFNYEAQQDKSGLPNDRFSAERPEGSISTLTIQRTEQRDSAMYRCASSLRVDSGNTIYFGEGSWLTVV.

The table lists this clone with a count of one. The chain combines TRBV28 with TRBJ1-3; D unclear. The CDR3 has 14 amino acids. Trimming pared 2 bases from V and 4 bases from J, leaving 9 bases between. The V gene's germline CDR1 is MDHEN and CDR2 SYDVKM. The CDR3 DNA is TGTGCCAGCAGTTTACGGGGTCCCGGAAACACCATATATTTT. Residues: CASSLRGPGNTIYF.

This chain uses TRBV5-1 with TRBJ1-1; TRBD1 might be the D (6 bases). V lost 3 bases and J 1 base, leaving 10 bases between the germline ends. CDR3 length: 14 amino acids. Germline V gene data show CDR1 as SGHRS and CDR2 as YFSETQ. The DNA for the CDR3 is TGCGCCAGCAGCTCGGGACACTCGAACACTGAAGCTTTCTTT. This sequence encodes CASSSGHSNTEAFF.

The chain joins TRBV28 to TRBJ1-2, with 10 bases identical to TRBD1. The CDR3 is 13 amino acids. V lost 9 bases to trimming and J lost 7 bases; unmatched junction nucleotides: 8. Germline V CDR1 and CDR2: MDHEN, SYDVKM. The CDR3 reads CASYGQGVSGYTF. CDR3 nucleotide sequence: TGTGCCAGTTACGGACAGGGGGTCTCTGGCTACACCTTC.

The chain recombines TRBV5-4 with TRBJ2-6, with D maybe TRBD1 (5 bases). The CDR3 runs 16 residues. With 0 bases removed from V and 0 bases from J, the gap between germline ends came to 7 bases. The germline V gene encodes CDR1 SGHNT and CDR2 YYREEE (reference sequence). CDR3 DNA: TGTGCCAGCAGCTTGGGACAGCTCTCTGGGGCCAACGTCCTGACTTTC. Residues: CASSLGQLSGANVLTF.

The chain couples TRBV9 to TRBJ1-5; perhaps TRBD1 as D (5 bases). V was shortened by 0 bases and J by 4 bases, with 11 bases between the two germline ends. Germline V gene sequence: CDR1 SGDLS, CDR2 YYNGEE. The CDR3 is 15 amino acids. CDR3 protein: CASSVGGARNQPQHF. CDR3 sequence (DNA): TGTGCCAGCAGCGTAGGCGGGGCACGAAATCAGCCCCAGCATTTT.

The J gene is TRBJ2-3, the V gene TRBV13, with TRBD1 identical over 9 bases. After removal of 1 base from V and 2 bases from J, the junction contained 4 bases not matched to a gene. This CDR3 has 16 amino acids. Germline V gene lookup returns CDR1 PRHDT and CDR2 FYEKMQ (reference sequence). The CDR3 loop is CASSLEGTGYTDTQYF. The CDR3 coding sequence is TGTGCCAGCAGCTTAGAGGGGACAGGGTACACAGATACGCAGTATTTT.

This chain connects TRBV5-1 to TRBJ2-7; D possibly corresponds to TRBD1 (8 bases). Germline CDR1 is SGHRS and CDR2 is YFSETQ. V lost 3 bases and J 2 bases, leaving 21 bases between the germline ends. This CDR3 has 17 residues. Here the CDR3 reads CASSWDTGGGGTYEQYF. CDR3 nucleotides: TGCGCCAGCAGCTGGGACACAGGGGGGGGAGGGACCTACGAGCAGTACTTC.

This clone was observed once. Germline and junction disagree at one end, which may indicate a read error. The CDR3 is CACRADSYEQYF. The CDR3 DNA sequence: TGTGCCTGCAGGGCCGACAGCTACGAGCAGTACTTC. The rearrangement joins TRBV6-5 to TRBJ2-7, with D tentatively TRBD1 (5 bases). The CDR3 consists of 12 residues. CDR1 is MNHEY, CDR2 SVGAGI, per germline.

This clone was recorded once. This chain uses TRBV4-1 with TRBJ1-3; 8 bases are a match to TRBD1. V was clipped by 2 bases and J by 0 bases; unmatched bases: 9. Germline V lookup: CDR1 MGHRA, CDR2 YSYEKL. This CDR3 spans 18 amino acids. Written as DNA, the CDR3 is TGCGCCAGCAGCCAACCCCGCTCCGGACAGGGCTCTGGAAACACCATATATTTT. Translated: CASSQPRSGQGSGNTIYF.

In this sample, this clone turned up many times. The rearrangement joins TRBV4-1 to TRBJ2-7, with 10 bases fitting TRBD2. Germline V lookup: CDR1 MGHRA, CDR2 YSYEKL. The length of the CDR3 is 14 residues. The V segment lost 3 bases and the J segment 4 bases; nucleotides outside the gene matches: 3. The CDR3, as DNA: TGCGCCAGCAGCCAGGGACTAGCGAGTTACGAGCAGTACTTC. Protein product: CASSQGLASYEQYF.

V gene TRBV5-1 combines with J gene TRBJ2-5, with D perhaps matching TRBD1 (6 bases). Germline loops: CDR1 SGHRS, CDR2 YFSETQ. The CDR3 length is 14 residues. Trimming shortened V by 2 bases and J by 2 bases, and 10 bases separated the two germline ends. In nucleotides, the CDR3 is TGCGCCAGCAGCTTCAGGGGCCTACAAGAGACCCAGTACTTC. Amino acid sequence: CASSFRGLQETQYF.

The chain recombines TRBV4-1 with TRBJ2-1, with 7 bases that match TRBD2. The CDR3 contains 18 residues. J gave up 6 bases and V 0 bases, and 14 bases lay outside the gene matches. Germline-derived CDR1 and CDR2 are MGHRA and YSYEKL. The CDR3 sequence: CASSQEAELAFGGNEQFF. In DNA form, the CDR3 reads TGCGCCAGCAGCCAAGAGGCTGAACTAGCGTTCGGGGGCAATGAGCAGTTCTTC.

This clone was seen more than once but under ten times. The chain combines TRBV2 with TRBJ1-1, with 12 bases matching TRBD1. Germline loops: CDR1 SNHLY, CDR2 FYNNEI. This CDR3 has 14 amino acids. V shed 6 bases, J shed 5 bases, and the junction held 4 bases outside the gene matches. In nucleotides, the CDR3 is TGTGCCAGCAGGGGGACAGGGGGCTGGACTGAAGCTTTCTTT. Protein product: CASRGTGGWTEAFF.

The CDR3 DNA reads TGTGCCAGCAGCTCTTCTACAGGTACCCATCAGCCCCAGCATTTT. Protein sequence: CASSSSTGTHQPQHF. The V and J genes are TRBV7-6 and TRBJ1-5; D might be TRBD1 (5 bases). The CDR3 sequence is 15 residues long. Trimming pared 4 bases from V and 5 bases from J, leaving 15 bases between. From germline, CDR1 is SGHVS and CDR2 FNYEAQ.

The chain carries TRBV19 and TRBJ1-1, with TRBD1 matching over 7 bases. The CDR3 contains 14 residues. In germline, CDR1 is LNHDA, CDR2 SQIVND (reference sequence). The V segment lost 5 bases and the J segment 7 bases; nucleotides outside the gene matches: 10. The CDR3 bases are TGTGCCAGTAGTCCACGAATTGGGACAGATGAAGCTTTCTTT. The encoded protein is CASSPRIGTDEAFF.

This chain connects TRBV28 to TRBJ2-7; the match to TRBD1 covers 11 bases. There are 14 residues in the CDR3. The ends lost 5 bases at V and 3 bases at J; junction bases unmatched: 3. Germline CDR1 MDHEN, CDR2 SYDVKM. Here the CDR3 reads CASSGTGGLYEQYF. The CDR3 region has the DNA TGTGCCAGCAGTGGGACAGGGGGTCTCTACGAGCAGTACTTC.

Points on this clone: The junction departs from germline at one end; a sequencing error may be responsible. The gene calls are TRBV28 and TRBJ1-1; D may be TRBD1 (6 bases). Germline V lookup: CDR1 MDHEN, CDR2 SYDVKM. The CDR3 runs to 14 residues. The CDR3, as DNA: TGTGCCAGCAGTACACCCCAGGGGAACGCTGAAGCTTTCTTT. Its translation: CASSTPQGNAEAFF.

This chain uses TRBV6-5 with TRBJ1-1, with D hard to call. The CDR3 has 13 residues. V shed 0 bases and J shed 3 bases, with 5 bases lying between them. CDR1 MNHEY and CDR2 SVGAGI come from the germline V gene. This CDR3 is CASSYSRDTEAFF. DNA for the CDR3: TGTGCCAGCAGTTACTCGAGGGACACTGAAGCTTTCTTT.